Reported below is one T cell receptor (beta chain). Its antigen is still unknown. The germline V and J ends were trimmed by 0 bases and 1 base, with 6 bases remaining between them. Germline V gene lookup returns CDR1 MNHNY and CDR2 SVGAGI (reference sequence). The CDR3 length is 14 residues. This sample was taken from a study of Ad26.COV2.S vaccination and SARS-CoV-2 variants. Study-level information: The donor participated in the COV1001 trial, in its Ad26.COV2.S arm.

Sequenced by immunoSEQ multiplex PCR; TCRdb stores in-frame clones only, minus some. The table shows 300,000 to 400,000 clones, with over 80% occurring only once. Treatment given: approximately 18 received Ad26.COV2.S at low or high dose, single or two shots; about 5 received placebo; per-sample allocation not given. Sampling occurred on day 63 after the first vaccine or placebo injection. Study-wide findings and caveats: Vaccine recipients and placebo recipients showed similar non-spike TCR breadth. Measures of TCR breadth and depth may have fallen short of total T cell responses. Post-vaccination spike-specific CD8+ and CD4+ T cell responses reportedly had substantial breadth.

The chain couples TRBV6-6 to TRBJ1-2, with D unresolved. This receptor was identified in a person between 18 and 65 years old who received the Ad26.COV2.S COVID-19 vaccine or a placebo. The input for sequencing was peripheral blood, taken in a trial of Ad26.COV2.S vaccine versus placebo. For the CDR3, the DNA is TGTGCCAGCAGTTACTCGAAGAATAACTATGGCTACACCTTC. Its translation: CASSYSKNNYGYTF.